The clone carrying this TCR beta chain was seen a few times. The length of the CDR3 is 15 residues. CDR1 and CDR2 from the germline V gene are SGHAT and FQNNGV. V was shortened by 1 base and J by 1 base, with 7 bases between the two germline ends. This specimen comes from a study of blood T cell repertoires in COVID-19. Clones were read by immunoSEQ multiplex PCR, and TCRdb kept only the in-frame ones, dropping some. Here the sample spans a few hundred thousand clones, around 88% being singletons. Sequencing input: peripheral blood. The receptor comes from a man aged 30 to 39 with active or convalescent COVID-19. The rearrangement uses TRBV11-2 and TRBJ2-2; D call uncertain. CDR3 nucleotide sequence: TGTGCCAGCAGCTTAGTTCGTCTGAACACCGGGGAGCTGTTTTTT. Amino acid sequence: CASSLVRLNTGELFF.